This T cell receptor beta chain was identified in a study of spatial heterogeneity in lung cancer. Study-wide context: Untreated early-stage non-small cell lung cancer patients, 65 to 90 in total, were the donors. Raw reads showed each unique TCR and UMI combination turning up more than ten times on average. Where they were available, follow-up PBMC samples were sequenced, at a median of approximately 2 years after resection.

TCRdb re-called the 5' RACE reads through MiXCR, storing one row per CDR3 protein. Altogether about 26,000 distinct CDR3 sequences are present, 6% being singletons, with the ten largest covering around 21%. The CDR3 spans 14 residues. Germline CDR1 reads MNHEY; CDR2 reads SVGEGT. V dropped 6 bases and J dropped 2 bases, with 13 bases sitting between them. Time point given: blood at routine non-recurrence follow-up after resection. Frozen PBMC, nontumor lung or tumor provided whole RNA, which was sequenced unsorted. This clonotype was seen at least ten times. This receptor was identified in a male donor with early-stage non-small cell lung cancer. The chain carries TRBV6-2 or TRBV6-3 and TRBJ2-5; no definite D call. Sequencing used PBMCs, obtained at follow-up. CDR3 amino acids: CASSQISVQETQYF. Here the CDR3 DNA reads TGTGCCAGCAGCCAGATCAGCGTACAAGAGACCCAGTACTTC.